The 26 T cell receptor beta chains below come from one sample, sequenced in a study of T cell responses to AZD1222 COVID-19 vaccine. TCRdb's copy holds only in-frame clones and misses some; the assay was immunoSEQ multiplex PCR. The sample holds about 150,000 clones, approximately 89% seen once. Here the sequenced sample was peripheral blood, taken on day 0 of MenACWY control vaccination. These receptors were collected from an adult in good health.

V and J are TRBV7-2 and TRBJ1-2, with D unclear. CDR1 SGHTA and CDR2 FQGNSA come from the germline V gene. The CDR3 contains 12 residues. The ends were cut back, 5 bases at V and 4 bases at J, with 8 bases in the middle. For the CDR3, the DNA is TGTGCCAGCAGCCGTGACGGCTATGGCTACACCTTC. It specifies CASSRDGYGYTF.

Worth noting for this clone: Since no conserved phenylalanine or tryptophan closes the CDR3, a read error is the likely cause. Because the CDR3's place on the DNA is in doubt, the DNA is left out and the CDR3 is given as listed by TCRdb. The chain has TRBV12-3 or TRBV12-4 and TRBJ2-7; whether TRBD2, the table's D call, matches the DNA was not checked. The CDR3 is 12 amino acids in total, end residues counted. This chain's CDR3 is CASSHTSASLEI.

The chain uses TRBV2 and TRBJ1-2; D may be TRBD1 (6 bases). Germline CDR1 and CDR2: SNHLY and FYNNEI. This CDR3 is 15 amino acids long. The V end lost 6 bases, the J end lost 0 bases, and 14 bases lay between the germline ends. CDR3 protein: CASRIQGSTNYGYTF. CDR3 coding DNA: TGTGCCAGCAGAATACAGGGAAGTACTAACTATGGCTACACCTTC.

The V call is TRBV19, the J call TRBJ1-1; no definite D call. The V and J ends lost 3 bases and 1 base respectively, with 9 bases between them. This CDR3 is built from 14 residues. Germline V gene sequence: CDR1 LNHDA, CDR2 SQIVND (reference sequence). CDR3 sequence reads: CASSMYSGNTEAFF. The DNA for the CDR3 is TGTGCCAGTAGTATGTACTCGGGGAACACTGAAGCTTTCTTT.

The chain combines TRBV7-3 with TRBJ2-7, with D perhaps matching TRBD2 (5 bases). The germline V and J ends were trimmed by 3 bases and 1 base, with 10 bases remaining between them. The length of the CDR3 is 14 residues. Germline V CDR1 and CDR2: SGHTA, FQGTGA. CDR3 amino acids: CASSLREGSYEQYF. The CDR3, as DNA: TGTGCCAGCAGCTTGAGAGAGGGATCCTACGAGCAGTACTTC.

J is TRBJ1-3 and V is TRBV5-1; D gene unclear. V was cut by 0 bases and J by 1 base, with 14 bases left in between. Germline assignment: CDR1 SGHRS and CDR2 YFSETQ. CDR3 size: 17 residues. CDR3 protein: CASSLGVGPTSGNTIYF. In nucleotides, the CDR3 is TGCGCCAGCAGCTTGGGGGTCGGACCTACTTCTGGAAACACCATATATTTT.

The chain uses TRBV12-5 and TRBJ1-5; D unclear. The V end lost 0 bases, the J end lost 5 bases, and 20 bases lay between the germline ends. CDR3 length: 18 residues. Germline CDR1 LGHNT, CDR2 FRNRAP. The CDR3 sequence is CASGLVLSRAARYQPQHF. The CDR3 nucleotides read TGTGCTAGTGGTTTGGTACTTAGTCGGGCAGCCCGATATCAGCCCCAGCATTTT. The full variable domain, rest sourced from reference TRBV12-5 and TRBJ1-5, is DARVTQTPRHKVTEMGQEVTMRCQPILGHNTVFWYRQTMMQGLELLAYFRNRAPLDDSGMPKDRFSAEMPDATLATLKIQPSEPRDSAVYFCASGLVLSRAARYQPQHFGDGTRLSIL.

The chain has TRBV6-2 or TRBV6-3 and TRBJ2-1; the D gene is possibly TRBD2 (6 bases). CDR3 length: 12 amino acids. Germline values: CDR1 MNHEY, CDR2 SVGEGT. V shed 5 bases and J shed 8 bases, with 10 bases lying between them. CDR3 sequence: CASSPREDEQFF. The CDR3 DNA is TGTGCCAGCAGTCCGAGGGAGGATGAGCAGTTCTTC.

The rearrangement uses TRBV11-3 and TRBJ2-2; tentative D call: TRBD2 (7 bases). V gave up 5 bases and J gave up 0 bases, with 13 bases separating them. CDR1 is SGHNT and CDR2 is YENEEA in the germline V gene. There are 16 residues in the CDR3. CDR3 DNA: TGTGCCAGCAGCCCGGGGGGCGCCACGAACACCGGGGAGCTGTTTTTT. It yields the protein CASSPGGATNTGELFF.

The V and J genes are TRBV4-2 and TRBJ1-5; D is unresolved. CDR1 and CDR2 (germline): LGHNA, YNFKEQ. Trimming shortened V by 3 bases and J by 4 bases, and 4 bases separated the two germline ends. The CDR3 length is 12 residues. The CDR3 is CASSHGNQPQHF. The DNA of the CDR3 is TGTGCCAGCAGCCACGGAAATCAGCCCCAGCATTTT.

The V call is TRBV9, the J call TRBJ2-1; D unclear. V shed 1 base and J shed 7 bases, with 9 bases lying between them. This CDR3 is 13 amino acids long. Looked up from germline, CDR1 is SGDLS and CDR2 is YYNGEE. The CDR3, as DNA: TGTGCCAGCAGCGTATGGGTAGCTAATGAGCAGTTCTTC. Residues: CASSVWVANEQFF.

The rearrangement joins TRBV28 to TRBJ2-7; the match to TRBD1 covers 12 bases. The V gene end was trimmed by 6 bases and the J gene end by 7 bases; junction bases not matched to a gene: 7. This CDR3 has 14 amino acids. CDR1 MDHEN and CDR2 SYDVKM come from the germline V gene. CDR3 sequence: CASSPGQGAREQYF. The CDR3 nucleotides are TGTGCCAGCAGCCCGGGACAGGGGGCGCGTGAGCAGTACTTC. Filled out from reference TRBV28 and TRBJ2-7, the complete variable domain reads DVKVTQSSRYLVKRTGEKVFLECVQDMDHENMFWYRQDPGLGLRLIYFSYDVKMKEKGDIPEGYSVSREKKERFSLILESASTNQTSMYLCASSPGQGAREQYFGPGTRLTVT.

The chain recombines TRBV5-1 with TRBJ2-7; 7 bases are shared with TRBD1. The germline CDR1 and CDR2 sequences are SGHRS and YFSETQ. With V trimmed by 4 bases and J by 7 bases, 14 bases remained unmatched. The CDR3 is 15 residues long. The CDR3 nucleotides read TGCGCCAGCAGCCCGGGAAGGGGGCGCCTGGGGGAGCAGTACTTC. Its protein product is CASSPGRGRLGEQYF.

The V gene is TRBV24-1, the J gene TRBJ2-7, with 8 bases lining up with TRBD1. The V gene end was trimmed by 4 bases and the J gene end by 6 bases; junction bases not matched to a gene: 10. Germline assignment: CDR1 KGHDR and CDR2 SFDVKD. This CDR3 spans 15 amino acids. The CDR3 sequence: CATSDQTGGQSEQYF. CDR3 coding DNA: TGTGCCACCAGTGACCAAACAGGGGGGCAAAGCGAGCAGTACTTC.

The chain recombines TRBV10-3 with TRBJ2-3; TRBD1 agrees at 9 bases. The germline V gene has CDR1 ENHRY and CDR2 SYGVKD. The ends lost 8 bases at V and 2 bases at J; junction bases unmatched: 5. The CDR3 is made up of 14 amino acids. The CDR3 region has the DNA TGTGCCATCGTCGGGGACAGGGTCACAGATACGCAGTATTTT. Its translation is CAIVGDRVTDTQYF.

This chain joins TRBV30 and TRBJ1-2, with TRBD1 as a possible D gene (5 bases). This CDR3 has 13 residues. CDR1 is GTSNPN, CDR2 SVGIG, per germline (reference sequence). With 0 bases removed from V and 7 bases from J, the gap between germline ends came to 12 bases. CDR3 bases: TGTGCCTGGAGTGTAAATTCGGGGGGTGGCTACACCTTC. This sequence encodes CAWSVNSGGGYTF.

This clone appeared once. This rearrangement joins TRBV25-1 to TRBJ1-4; D is possibly TRBD1 (5 bases). Germline V gene lookup returns CDR1 MGHDK and CDR2 SYGVNS. The CDR3 contains 18 residues. Trimming pared 4 bases from V and 0 bases from J, leaving 18 bases between. The CDR3 DNA reads as TGTGCCAGCAGTGTCTCCGCGACCAGGGCTGCAACTAATGAAAAACTGTTTTTT. Its protein is CASSVSATRAATNEKLFF.

The V gene is TRBV15, the J gene TRBJ1-2; D uncertain. The CDR3 consists of 14 residues. From germline, CDR1 is LNHNV and CDR2 YYDKDF (reference sequence). V was pared by 0 bases and J by 7 bases, with 12 bases between. The CDR3 sequence: CATSRDGVGGGYTF. Here the CDR3 DNA reads TGTGCCACCAGCAGAGATGGGGTCGGCGGTGGCTACACCTTC.

The V and J genes are TRBV5-3 and TRBJ1-5, with unresolved D. TRBV5-3 qualifies as an ORF whose function is uncertain. The V end lost 4 bases, the J end lost 2 bases, and 10 bases lay between the germline ends. The CDR3 contains 14 residues. This CDR3 reads CARSLVKGNQPQHF. The CDR3 DNA reads as TGTGCCAGAAGCCTGGTGAAGGGCAATCAGCCCCAGCATTTT.

The chain carries TRBV5-4 and TRBJ2-3, with D possibly matching TRBD1 (7 bases). CDR3 length equals 15 residues. V lost 1 base and J lost 5, with 14 bases in between. Germline V CDR1 and CDR2: SGHNT, YYREEE (reference sequence). The CDR3 DNA is TGTGCCAGCAGCTTGCGCAGGGGGGTAGAAGATACGCAGTATTTT. Translating gives CASSLRRGVEDTQYF.

The chain links TRBV2 to TRBJ2-5, with 8 bases matching TRBD2. Trimming at V came to 10 bases and at J to 4 bases, leaving 11 bases not matched to a gene. The CDR3 has 14 amino acids. Germline V gene lookup returns CDR1 SNHLY and CDR2 FYNNEI. DNA for the CDR3: TGTGCCACCGTATCGCGGGGGGCGGGAGAGACCCAGTACTTC. Its protein is CATVSRGAGETQYF.

This chain uses TRBV3-1 (or the pseudogene TRBV3-2) with TRBJ2-2; maybe TRBD1 (6 bases). The CDR3 runs to 15 residues. V shed 3 bases and J shed 1 base, with 9 bases lying between them. Germline-derived CDR1 and CDR2 are LGHDT and YNNKEL (reference sequence). CDR3 loop: CASSHKGQNTGELFF. CDR3 sequence (DNA): TGTGCCAGCAGCCATAAGGGACAGAACACCGGGGAGCTGTTTTTT.

The chain recombines TRBV24-1 with TRBJ1-1; D may be TRBD1 (5 bases). The CDR3 covers 13 residues. Germline values: CDR1 KGHDR, CDR2 SFDVKD. Deletions cut 7 bases from V and 3 bases from J, with 11 bases between. CDR3 sequence reads: CATRRQPYTEAFF. CDR3 coding DNA: TGTGCCACCAGAAGACAGCCGTACACTGAAGCTTTCTTT.

This chain connects TRBV28 to TRBJ1-1, with TRBD1 matching over 7 bases. With V trimmed by 6 bases and J by 1 base, 8 bases remained unmatched. The CDR3 is 15 residues long. Germline V CDR1 and CDR2: MDHEN, SYDVKM. The CDR3 sequence is CASRHPTGRNTEAFF. The CDR3 DNA sequence: TGTGCCAGCAGACATCCGACAGGGAGGAACACTGAAGCTTTCTTT.

This chain connects TRBV5-8 to TRBJ2-7, with a tentative D call TRBD1 (6 bases). V was clipped by 1 base and J by 3 bases, with 11 bases between them. In germline, CDR1 is SGHTS, CDR2 YDEGEE. The CDR3 sequence is 14 residues long. In DNA form, the CDR3 reads TGTGCCAGCAGCTTGATTGGGGACATCTACGAGCAGTACTTC. Translating it yields CASSLIGDIYEQYF.

This chain connects TRBV7-9 to TRBJ2-2, with TRBD1 as a possible D gene (7 bases). Trimming removed 5 bases from V and 2 bases from J, with 15 bases in between. CDR1 is SEHNR, CDR2 FQNEAQ, per germline (reference sequence). This CDR3 is built from 16 residues. The CDR3 DNA follows: TGTGCCAGCAGCCCCCCAGGGGGGAGAAACACCGGGGAGCTGTTTTTT. It encodes CASSPPGGRNTGELFF. Based on the CDR3 plus reference TRBV7-9 and TRBJ2-2, the full variable domain is DTGVSQNPRHKITKRGQNVTFRCDPISEHNRLYWYRQTLGQGPEFLTYFQNEAQLEKSRLLSDRFSAERPKGSFSTLEIQRTEQGDSAMYLCASSPPGGRNTGELFFGEGSRLTVL.